This T cell receptor beta chain was sequenced in a study of cytomegalovirus exposure and HLA in healthy donors. Overall study: Most donors, about 82% of over 350 genotyped, fell in the Caucasian-associated ancestry cluster. Study conclusions and caveats: In vitro data verified a few CMV-associated chains as specific for CMV antigens. TCR beta V- and J-gene trimming was later associated with a missense DCLRE1C variant.

Only a few counts were recorded for this clone. What it binds is unknown. The PCR made use of 60 Vbeta and 13 Jbeta primers. The data were produced by immunoSEQ multiplex PCR, yet TCRdb's version contains in-frame clones alone and is incomplete. The table lists 95,000 to 150,000 clones, approximately 65% of them singletons. V lost 6 bases, J lost 8 bases, and 10 bases lay in between. This CDR3 is built from 11 residues. Germline V gene lookup returns CDR1 LNHNV and CDR2 YYDKDF (reference sequence). The chain has TRBV15 and TRBJ1-2; D is uncertain. This receptor was identified in a man aged 18 to 30 in good health and CMV-seronegative. The sequenced sample consisted of PBMCs. The CDR3 nucleotides are TGTGCCACCAGTGCCGGTAGAGGCTACACCTTC. Translating gives CATSAGRGYTF.